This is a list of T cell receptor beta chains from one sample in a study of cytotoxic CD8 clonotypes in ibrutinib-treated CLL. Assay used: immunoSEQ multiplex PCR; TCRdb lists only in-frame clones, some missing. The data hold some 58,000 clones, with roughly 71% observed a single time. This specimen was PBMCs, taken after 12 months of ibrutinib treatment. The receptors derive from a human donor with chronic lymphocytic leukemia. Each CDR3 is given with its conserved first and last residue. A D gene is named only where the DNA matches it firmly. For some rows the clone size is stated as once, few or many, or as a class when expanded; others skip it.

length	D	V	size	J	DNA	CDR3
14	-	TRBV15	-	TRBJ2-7	TGTGCCACCAGCGCTTTGAAGGGGTCGTACGAGCAGTACTTC	CATSALKGSYEQYF
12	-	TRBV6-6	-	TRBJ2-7	TGTGCCAGCAGTTACTCTAGTCTCGAGCAGTACTTC	CASSYSSLEQYF
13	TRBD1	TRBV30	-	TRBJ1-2	TGTGCCTGGAGATGGGGGACAGGCTATGGCTACACCTTC	CAWRWGTGYGYTF
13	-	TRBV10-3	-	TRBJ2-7	TGTGCCATCAGTGAAGAACAAACCCGGGAGCAGTACTTC	CAISEEQTREQYF
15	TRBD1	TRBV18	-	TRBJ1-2	TGTGCCAGCTCACCCGTGGACAGGGTGGACTATGGCTACACCTTC	CASSPVDRVDYGYTF
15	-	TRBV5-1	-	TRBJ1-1	TGCGCCAGCAGCTTGGTAGTGGGGAGAAACACTGAAGCTTTCTTT	CASSLVVGRNTEAFF
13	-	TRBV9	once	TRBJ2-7	TGTGCCAGCAGCTCGGACCCCTTGGGCGAGCAGTACTTC	CASSSDPLGEQYF
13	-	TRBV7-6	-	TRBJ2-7	TGTGCCAGCAGCCCAGACAGCAACTACGAGCAGTACTTC	CASSPDSNYEQYF
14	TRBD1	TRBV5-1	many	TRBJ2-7	TGCGCCAGCAGCCCGGGACAGGGGCTCTACGAGCAGTACTTC	CASSPGQGLYEQYF
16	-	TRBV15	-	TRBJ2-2	TGTGCCACCAGCAGAGGTCCAAGCGGTGGGACCGGGGAGCTGTTTTTT	CATSRGPSGGTGELFF
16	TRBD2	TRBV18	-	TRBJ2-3	TGTGCCAGCTCACCCCCGGGACTAGCGGGCACAGATACGCAGTATTTT	CASSPPGLAGTDTQYF
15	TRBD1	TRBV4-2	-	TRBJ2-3	TGTGCCAGCAGCCAGGGACAGGGTCGCACAGATACGCAGTATTTT	CASSQGQGRTDTQYF
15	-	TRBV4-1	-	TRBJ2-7	TGCGCCAGCAGCCAAGTCGGGGTCTCAGCGTACGAGCAGTACTTC	CASSQVGVSAYEQYF
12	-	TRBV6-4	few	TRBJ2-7	TGTGCCAGCAGGATAGAATACTACGAGCAGTACTTC	CASRIEYYEQYF
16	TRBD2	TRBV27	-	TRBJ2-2	TGTGCCACCACCCCTAGCGGGAGGGCCGACACCGGGGAGCTGTTTTTT	CATTPSGRADTGELFF
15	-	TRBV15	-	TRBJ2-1	TGTGCCACCAGCAGAGATCCTAGCATTTACAATGAGCAGTTCTTC	CATSRDPSIYNEQFF
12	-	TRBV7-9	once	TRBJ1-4	TGTGCCAGCAGCCACCAGCAGGAAAAACTGTTTTTT	CASSHQQEKLFF
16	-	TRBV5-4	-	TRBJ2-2	TGTGCCAGCAGCTTGGCCGTAGGGGCGGGCACCGGGGAGCTGTTTTTT	CASSLAVGAGTGELFF
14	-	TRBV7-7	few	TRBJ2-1	TGTGCTAGCAGCTATGGAGCGGCCTCCAATGAGCAGTTCTTC	CASSYGAASNEQFF
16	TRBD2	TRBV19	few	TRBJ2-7	TGTGCCAGTAGTCCTCAGACTAGCGGGAGAATTTACGAGCAGTACTTC	CASSPQTSGRIYEQYF
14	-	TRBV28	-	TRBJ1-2	TGTGCCAGCAGCCAAGAGCGATCAAACTATGGCTACACCTTC	CASSQERSNYGYTF
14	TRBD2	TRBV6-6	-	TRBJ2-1	TGTGCCAGCAGTTACGACTCTGGACTAGCGGGACAGTTCTTC	CASSYDSGLAGQFF
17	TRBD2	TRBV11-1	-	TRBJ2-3	TGTGCCAGCAGCTTATTGGTGGCGGCGGGAGTTTCAGATACGCAGTATTTT	CASSLLVAAGVSDTQYF
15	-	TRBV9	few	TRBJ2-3	TGTGCCAGCAGCGCTGCCATGAACCCCACAGATACGCAGTATTTT	CASSAAMNPTDTQYF
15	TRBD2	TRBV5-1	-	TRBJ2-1	TGCGCCAGCAGCCCCACTAGCGGGAGAGCCGGTGAGCAGTTCTTC	CASSPTSGRAGEQFF
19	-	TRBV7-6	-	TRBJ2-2	TGTGCCAGCAGCGTATCCCCCCCCTTAGCGGATACGAACACCGGGGAGCTGTTTTTT	CASSVSPPLADTNTGELFF
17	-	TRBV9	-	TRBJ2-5	TGTGCCAGCAGCGTAGCGGCGGCAGGGGGACTCCAAGAGACCCAGTACTTC	CASSVAAAGGLQETQYF
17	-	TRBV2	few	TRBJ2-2	TGTGCCAGCAGTCATTCCCCTCAGGGACCGAACACCGGGGAGCTGTTTTTT	CASSHSPQGPNTGELFF
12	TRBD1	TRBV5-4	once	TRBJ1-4	TGTGCCACCAGACAGGGCAGGGAAAAACTGTTTTTT	CATRQGREKLFF
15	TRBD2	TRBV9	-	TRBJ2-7	TGTGCCAGCAGCTCCAGCGCTAGCGGGAGTTACGAGCAGTACTTC	CASSSSASGSYEQYF
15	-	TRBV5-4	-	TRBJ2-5	TGTGCCAGCAGCTTGGGGTTTCGACCAGAAGAGACCCAGTACTTC	CASSLGFRPEETQYF
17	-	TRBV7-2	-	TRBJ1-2	TGTGCCAGCAGCTTAGTGGGCGGACAGATAGCTAACTATGGCTACACCTTC	CASSLVGGQIANYGYTF
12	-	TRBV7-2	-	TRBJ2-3	TGTGCCAGCAGCTGGGACGTTGATACGCAGTATTTT	CASSWDVDTQYF
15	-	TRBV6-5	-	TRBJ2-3	TGTGCCAGCAGTTACAGGGGGGATAGCACAGATACGCAGTATTTT	CASSYRGDSTDTQYF
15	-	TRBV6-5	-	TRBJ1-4	TGTGCCAGCAGTTACGATGGGCGGGGAAGTGAAAAACTGTTTTTT	CASSYDGRGSEKLFF
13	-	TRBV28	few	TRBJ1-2	TGTGCCAGCAGTTTAATCCCGTTTTATGGCTACACCTTC	CASSLIPFYGYTF
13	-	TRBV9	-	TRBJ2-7	TGTGCCAGCAGCTTGCCCGGGATATACGAGCAGTACTTC	CASSLPGIYEQYF